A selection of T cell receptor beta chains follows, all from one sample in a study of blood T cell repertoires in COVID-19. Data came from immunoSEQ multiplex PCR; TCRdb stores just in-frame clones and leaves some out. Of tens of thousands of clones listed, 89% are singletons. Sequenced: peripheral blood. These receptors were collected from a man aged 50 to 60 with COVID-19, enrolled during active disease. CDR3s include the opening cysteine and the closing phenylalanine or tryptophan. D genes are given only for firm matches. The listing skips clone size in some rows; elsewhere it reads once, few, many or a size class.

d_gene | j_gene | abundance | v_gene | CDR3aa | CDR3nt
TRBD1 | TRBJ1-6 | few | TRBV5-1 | CASSLAAGGYSPLHF | TGCGCCAGCAGCTTGGCGGCAGGGGGCTATTCACCCCTCCACTTT
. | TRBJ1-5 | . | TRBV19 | CASSIVAQPQHF | TGTGCCAGTAGTATAGTGGCTCAGCCCCAGCATTTT
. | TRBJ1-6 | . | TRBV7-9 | CASSRGTTGLIHF | TGTGCCAGCAGCCGCGGAACAACAGGGCTCATCCACTTT
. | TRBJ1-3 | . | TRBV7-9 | CASSQQGNTIYF | TGTGCCAGCAGCCAACAGGGAAACACCATATATTTT
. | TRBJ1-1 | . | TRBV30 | CAWTPSGGSMNTEAFF | TGTGCCTGGACCCCCTCCGGGGGTTCCATGAACACTGAAGCTTTCTTT
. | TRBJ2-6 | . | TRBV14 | CASSQLDSSGANVLTF | TGTGCCAGCAGCCAACTCGACAGCTCTGGGGCCAACGTCCTGACTTTC
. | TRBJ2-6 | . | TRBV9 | CASSVEEGTGANVLTF | TGTGCCAGCAGCGTAGAGGAGGGAACGGGGGCCAACGTCCTGACTTTC
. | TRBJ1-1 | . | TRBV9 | CASSVDGLLRTEAFF | TGTGCCAGCAGCGTAGACGGTTTGCTTCGCACTGAAGCTTTCTTT
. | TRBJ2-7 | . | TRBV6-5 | CASTPQVEQYF | TGTGCCAGCACCCCCCAGGTCGAGCAGTACTTC
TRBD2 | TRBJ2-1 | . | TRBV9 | CASSQKIAGNEQFF | TGTGCCAGCAGCCAGAAAATAGCGGGCAATGAGCAGTTCTTC
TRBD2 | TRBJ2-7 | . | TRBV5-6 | CASSFRGVPNYEQYF | TGTGCCAGCAGCTTCCGGGGGGTCCCTAATTACGAGCAGTACTTC
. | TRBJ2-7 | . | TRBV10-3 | CAISEMEGSYEQYF | TGTGCCATCAGTGAAATGGAGGGGTCCTACGAGCAGTACTTC
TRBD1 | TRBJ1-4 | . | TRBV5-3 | CARSLASLGQGCEKLFF | TGTGCCAGAAGCTTGGCTTCTTTGGGACAGGGCTGTGAAAAACTGTTTTTT
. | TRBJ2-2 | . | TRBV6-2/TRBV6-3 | CASSYFPDTGELFF | TGTGCCAGCAGTTATTTCCCGGACACCGGGGAGCTGTTTTTT
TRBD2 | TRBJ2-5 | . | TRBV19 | CASSTPLGGSAQTQYF | TGTGCCAGTAGTACCCCCCTCGGGGGGTCGGCCCAGACCCAGTACTTC
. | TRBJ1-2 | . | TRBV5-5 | CASSETGPYGYTF | TGTGCCAGCAGTGAGACAGGACCCTATGGCTACACCTTC
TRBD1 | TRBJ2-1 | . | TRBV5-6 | CASSFTGGNEQFF | TGTGCCAGCAGCTTTACAGGGGGCAATGAGCAGTTCTTC
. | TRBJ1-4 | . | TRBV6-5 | CASKQGKILFF | TGTGCCAGCAAGCAGGGGAAAATCCTGTTTTTT
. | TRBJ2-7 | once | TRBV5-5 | CASSPGHGGYEQYF | TGTGCCAGCAGCCCTGGTCACGGAGGCTACGAGCAGTACTTC
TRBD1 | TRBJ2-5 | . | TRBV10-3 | CAISVQQGIWETQYF | TGTGCCATCAGTGTTCAACAGGGGATTTGGGAGACCCAGTACTTC
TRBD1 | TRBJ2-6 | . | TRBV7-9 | CASSKGRGPGANVLTF | TGTGCCAGCAGCAAAGGCAGGGGGCCTGGGGCCAACGTCCTGACTTTC
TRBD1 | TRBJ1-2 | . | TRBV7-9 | CASSIPPGTANYGYTF | TGTGCCAGCAGCATACCCCCCGGGACAGCTAACTATGGCTACACCTTC
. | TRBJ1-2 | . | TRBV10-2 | CASGPGGPYGYTF | TGCGCCAGCGGCCCGGGGGGGCCCTATGGCTACACCTTC
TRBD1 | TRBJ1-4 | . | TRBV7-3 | CASSYRGGEKLFF | TGTGCCAGCAGCTACAGGGGTGGTGAAAAACTGTTTTTT